This TCR beta chain comes out of a study of T-cell memory formation after mild COVID-19. TCRalpha and TCRbeta libraries used 5'RACE with constant-segment primers and UMIs. TCRdb re-derived calls from the 5' RACE reads in MiXCR, one entry per CDR3 protein. Among about 400,000 distinct CDR3 sequences, approximately 15% were seen once, and the ten largest hold under 25%. Trimming took 2 bases from V and 9 from J, leaving 14 bases between them. The CDR3 covers 14 residues. Germline CDR1 is MNHNY and CDR2 is SVGAGI (reference sequence). Sequencing used PBMCs or a T cell subset sorted from them (not recorded which). The rearrangement links TRBV6-6 to TRBJ2-1, with D possibly matching TRBD2 (6 bases). The receptor comes from a man aged 18 to 29 who had mild COVID-19 (a few samples of this study predate the infection). Cell type and time point are not known. The CDR3 sequence: CASSYGTGVGEQFF. The CDR3 nucleotides are TGTGCCAGCAGTTACGGGACTGGCGTGGGTGAGCAGTTCTTC.